Shown below are 13 T cell receptor beta chains from a single sample sequenced in a study of blood T cell repertoires in COVID-19. Method: immunoSEQ multiplex PCR; TCRdb's copy keeps in-frame clones and lacks some. This repertoire shows 150,000 to 200,000 clones, approximately 79% found once; its top ten account for roughly 17%. Sequenced: peripheral blood. The receptors were gathered from a man aged 55 to 70 with active or convalescent COVID-19.

This rearrangement joins TRBV7-2 to TRBJ2-1; possible D gene TRBD2, 6 bases. This CDR3 comprises 15 residues. V was cut by 7 bases and J by 4 bases, with 17 bases left in between. Germline V lookup: CDR1 SGHTA, CDR2 FQGNSA. CDR3 in amino acids: CASTGDLGRYNEQFF. Here the CDR3 DNA reads TGTGCCAGCACCGGGGACTTGGGGAGATACAATGAGCAGTTCTTC. The variable domain in full, completed from reference TRBV7-2 and TRBJ2-1, reads GAGVSQSPSNKVTEKGKDVELRCDPISGHTALYWYRQSLGQGLEFLIYFQGNSAPDKSGLPSDRFSAERTGGSVSTLTIQRTQQEDSAVYLCASTGDLGRYNEQFFGPGTRLTVL.

This clone was recorded once. The V and J genes are TRBV3-1 (or the pseudogene TRBV3-2) and TRBJ2-1, with D possibly being TRBD1 (5 bases). The CDR3 sequence is 15 residues long. Looked up from germline, CDR1 is LGHDT and CDR2 is YNNKEL (reference sequence). Trimming cost V 1 base and J 6 bases, with 13 bases left between them. The CDR3 DNA reads as TGTGCCAGCAGCCAAGGGCCACAGGCGCCCAATGAGCAGTTCTTC. Translated: CASSQGPQAPNEQFF.

This sequence joins TRBV25-1 and TRBJ2-1; the D gene is possibly TRBD1 (8 bases). Trimming pared 1 base from V and 7 bases from J, leaving 23 bases between. Germline V gene lookup returns CDR1 MGHDK and CDR2 SYGVNS. This CDR3 contains 18 residues. The CDR3 DNA reads as TGTGCCAGCAGTGAATGGAGGGCCCGTACAGGGGGAGGGAATGAGCAGTTCTTC. This translates into CASSEWRARTGGGNEQFF. The full variable domain, completed using reference TRBV25-1 and TRBJ2-1, is EADIYQTPRYLVIGTGKKITLECSQTMGHDKMYWYQQDPGMELHLIHYSYGVNSTEKGDLSSESTVSRIRTEHFPLTLESARPSHTSQYLCASSEWRARTGGGNEQFFGPGTRLTVL.

A few counts support this clone. The chain employs TRBV7-2 and TRBJ2-3; D might be TRBD2 (5 bases). CDR1 and CDR2 (germline): SGHTA, FQGNSA. Between the trimmed V and J ends, which lost 2 bases and 2 bases, there was a span of 11 bases. The CDR3 totals 15 residues. CDR3 coding DNA: TGTGCCAGCAGCTTAAGAGGGCTTTACACAGATACGCAGTATTTT. This encodes CASSLRGLYTDTQYF.

This clone is a singleton in its sample. The chain uses TRBV24-1 and TRBJ2-5; D unresolved. Germline CDR1 reads KGHDR; CDR2 reads SFDVKD. CDR3 size: 12 residues. V dropped 5 bases and J dropped 4 bases, with 7 bases sitting between them. CDR3 sequence: CATSGVGETQYF. The CDR3 bases are TGTGCCACCAGTGGAGTTGGAGAGACCCAGTACTTC.

In its sample, this clone was seen a few times. The rearrangement links TRBV28 to TRBJ1-1; 8 bases are a match to TRBD1. Germline CDR1 and CDR2: MDHEN and SYDVKM. With V trimmed by 8 bases and J by 2 bases, 10 bases remained unmatched. CDR3 length: 15 amino acids. DNA of the CDR3: TGTGCCAGCGATGGGACAGGACAATCAAACACTGAAGCTTTCTTT. As protein: CASDGTGQSNTEAFF.

The chain couples TRBV21-1 to TRBJ2-1; whether TRBD1, the table's D call, matches the DNA was not checked. TRBV21-1 is a listed pseudogene. The CDR3 sequence is 16 residues long. In nucleotides, the CDR3 is TGTGCCAGCAGCGGCCGACAGGGATCGATTTACAATGAGCAGTTCTTC. Its protein product is CASSGRQGSIYNEQFF.

This clone was recorded a few times. V is TRBV28 and J is TRBJ2-3; 8 bases align to TRBD1. This CDR3 contains 14 residues. Germline V gives CDR1 MDHEN, CDR2 SYDVKM. Trimming at V came to 8 bases and at J to 2 bases, leaving 6 bases not matched to a gene. CDR3 sequence: CASHRDRITDTQYF. CDR3 in DNA: TGTGCCAGCCACCGGGACAGGATCACAGATACGCAGTATTTT.

This chain joins TRBV19 and TRBJ2-2; the match to TRBD2 covers 7 bases. Germline values: CDR1 LNHDA, CDR2 SQIVND (reference sequence). V was pared by 5 bases and J by 8 bases, with 8 bases of the junction left unmatched. The CDR3 totals 14 residues. Written as DNA, the CDR3 is TGTGCCAGTAGTGTCTGGGCGGGAGAAGGGGAGCTGTTTTTT. This codes for CASSVWAGEGELFF.

The chain couples TRBV7-9 to TRBJ2-3; 15 bases agree with TRBD2. Germline lookup yields CDR1 SEHNR and CDR2 FQNEAQ (reference sequence). V lost 5 bases and J lost 3; bases outside the gene matches: 3. The CDR3 loop spans 16 amino acids. The CDR3 protein is CASSGGTSGRTDTQYF. The DNA of the CDR3 is TGTGCCAGCAGCGGGGGGACTAGCGGGAGGACAGATACGCAGTATTTT.

This clone was observed once. The chain uses TRBV19 and TRBJ2-3; no firm D call. Germline values: CDR1 LNHDA, CDR2 SQIVND (reference sequence). Trimming stripped 8 bases from V and 0 bases from J, with 12 bases between. The CDR3 sequence is 14 residues long. For the CDR3, the DNA is TGTGCCAGTGCGACTCGTCTTAGCACAGATACGCAGTATTTT. It specifies CASATRLSTDTQYF.

In this sample, this clone turned up a few times. The chain employs TRBV19 and TRBJ1-1; tentatively, D is TRBD1 (6 bases). This CDR3 is built from 14 residues. V lost 3 bases to trimming and J lost 3 bases, with 11 bases between them. The germline gives CDR1 LNHDA, CDR2 SQIVND (reference sequence). CDR3: CASSISAGDTEAFF. CDR3 DNA: TGTGCCAGTAGTATTTCGGCAGGGGACACTGAAGCTTTCTTT. Full variable domain (outside the CDR3, taken from reference TRBV19 and TRBJ1-1): DGGITQSPKYLFRKEGQNVTLSCEQNLNHDAMYWYRQDPGQGLRLIYYSQIVNDFQKGDIAEGYSVSREKKESFPLTVTSAQKNPTAFYLCASSISAGDTEAFFGQGTRLTVV.

The chain links TRBV6-5 to TRBJ1-1, with D possibly TRBD1 on 6 matching bases. Germline V gives CDR1 MNHEY, CDR2 SVGAGI. The length of the CDR3 is 13 residues. V was clipped by 9 bases and J by 0 bases, with 11 bases between them. CDR3 loop: CASLQGMNTEAFF. The CDR3 bases are TGTGCCAGTTTACAGGGTATGAACACTGAAGCTTTCTTT.